This T cell receptor (beta chain) emerged from a study of blood T cell repertoires in COVID-19. Study-level background: Sample material is recorded as cDNA or gDNA derived from T cells, B-cell-depleted T cells, or PBMCs.

The protocol was immunoSEQ multiplex PCR, while the TCRdb copy is restricted to in-frame clones and leaves out a portion. The data contain roughly 60,000 clones, 85% to 90% of them singletons. The sample holds one count of this clone. Germline lookup yields CDR1 SGHAT and CDR2 FQNNGV. J was trimmed by 5 bases and V by 0 bases; bases with no gene match: 5. The CDR3 contains 15 residues. The sequenced material came from peripheral blood. The receptor's source is a human donor with active COVID-19. The donor label of this sample is uncertain. The rearrangement links TRBV11-2 to TRBJ2-5, with TRBD2 matching 8 bases. The chain's CDR3 is CASSLDQASGETQYF. The CDR3 DNA follows: TGTGCCAGCAGCTTAGATCAAGCTAGCGGGGAGACCCAGTACTTC.